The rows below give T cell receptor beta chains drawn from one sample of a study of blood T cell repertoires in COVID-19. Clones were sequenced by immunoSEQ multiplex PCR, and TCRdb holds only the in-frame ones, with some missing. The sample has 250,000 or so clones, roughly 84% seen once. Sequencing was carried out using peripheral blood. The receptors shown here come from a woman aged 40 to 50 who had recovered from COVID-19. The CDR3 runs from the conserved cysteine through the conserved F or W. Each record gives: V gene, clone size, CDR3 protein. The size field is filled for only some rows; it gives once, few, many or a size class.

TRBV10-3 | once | CAISDERAVNQPQHF
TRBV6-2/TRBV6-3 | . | CASSYRRTGTYEQYF
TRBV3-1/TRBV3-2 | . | CASSQGQGAGAFF
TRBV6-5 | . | CASRRTLQYGYTF
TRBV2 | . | CASSESRGAGTEAFF
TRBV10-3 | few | CATTHPGDPRGREAFF
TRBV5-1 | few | CASSLEGATSYEQYF
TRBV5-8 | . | CASSLGQFSNQPQHF
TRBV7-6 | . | CASSLARSGGSYEQYF
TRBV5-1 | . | CASSPGQGSSHNEQFF
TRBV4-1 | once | CASSQAQRMRAFF
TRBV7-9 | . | CASSFIEGGYEQYF
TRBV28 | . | CASSLSTGGGGYTF
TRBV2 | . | CASIPLGRDTIGFNEQFF
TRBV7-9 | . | CASSSTGVLYGYTF
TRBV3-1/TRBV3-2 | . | CASSQEWGKLNTGELFF
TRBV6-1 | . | CASSEAGTSYEQYF
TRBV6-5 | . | CASTFSNAPLFF
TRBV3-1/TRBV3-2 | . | CASSPTGPGNTIYF
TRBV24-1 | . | CATSDRSRNQPQHF
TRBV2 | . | CASSDSGRGQGGYGYTF
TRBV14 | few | CASSQAWGGDTGELFF
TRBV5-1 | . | CASSFGTQWTEQYF
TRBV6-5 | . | CASSFQKGTGGGYTF
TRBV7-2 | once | CASSKRGTLTDTQYF
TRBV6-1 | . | CASSEAAFSGGANEQFF
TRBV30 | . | CAWSFGGGPDTQYF
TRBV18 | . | CASSPLEGADGYTF
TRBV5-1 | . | CASNWGDRSGKELFF
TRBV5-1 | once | CASSQPGLTPHEQYF
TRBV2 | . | CATKGDRSSYEQYF
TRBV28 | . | CASCPNRRNEQFF
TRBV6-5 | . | CASRGAALGGYTF
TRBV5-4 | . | CASSFYPGTEAFF
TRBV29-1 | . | CSVEGPGGTDTQYF
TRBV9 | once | CASSVGAGSYEQYF
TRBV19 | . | CASSISGNSPLHF
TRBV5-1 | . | CASSSGQGATNEKLFF
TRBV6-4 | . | CASRLRAGEAGDYGYTF
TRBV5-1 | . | CASTFSEGETQYF
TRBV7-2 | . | CASSTSQGGGTGELFF
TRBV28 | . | CASSPSQAGGDEQFF
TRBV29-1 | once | CSVVFQGTYGYTF
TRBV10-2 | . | CASSARLVAETQYF
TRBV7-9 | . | CASSLGFGGGATDTQYF
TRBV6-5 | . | CASDGGNNQPQHF
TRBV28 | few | CASSLVRVQPQHF
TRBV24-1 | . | CATSETGTGGAGELFF
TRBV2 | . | CASSRQGDAEAFF